The following is a T cell receptor beta chain sequence with its context. TCRdb keeps only in-frame clones here, not all; method: immunoSEQ multiplex PCR. The sample holds about 2.3 million clones, approximately 93% seen once. This CDR3 spans 15 amino acids. Trimming left V 1 base short and J 11 bases short, with 20 bases between. Germline lookup yields CDR1 MGHRA and CDR2 YSYEKL. This sample is drawn from a study of shared clonotypes between healthy human individuals. Sequencing was performed on naive CD4+ T cells from PBMCs. The subset denotes: CD45RA+ positively selected. The chain carries TRBV4-1 and TRBJ1-1, with D maybe TRBD1 (5 bases). This TCR derives from a man younger than 35 in good health. Some clones in this sample may be carry-over from other donors' samples. CDR3 nucleotides: TGCGCCAGCAGCCAAGGGTCAGGGATCGGAAAGGGGGCTTTCTTT. It translates to CASSQGSGIGKGAFF.